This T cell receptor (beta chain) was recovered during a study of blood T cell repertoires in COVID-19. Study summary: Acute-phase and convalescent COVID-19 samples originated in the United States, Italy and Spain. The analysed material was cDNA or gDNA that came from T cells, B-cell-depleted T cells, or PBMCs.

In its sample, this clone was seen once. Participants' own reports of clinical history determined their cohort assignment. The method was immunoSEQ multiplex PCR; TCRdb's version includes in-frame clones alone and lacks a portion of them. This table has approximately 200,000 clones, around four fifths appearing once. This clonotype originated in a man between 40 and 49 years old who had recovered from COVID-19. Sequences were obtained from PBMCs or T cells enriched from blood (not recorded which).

The chain's CDR3 is CASSVLAGSTDTQYF. The DNA of the CDR3 is TGTGCCAGCAGTGTACTAGCGGGGAGCACAGATACGCAGTATTTT. The rearrangement joins TRBV2 to TRBJ2-3, with TRBD2 matching 10 bases. The CDR3 is 15 residues long. Trimming removed 4 bases from V and 0 bases from J; junction bases left unmatched: 1. Germline loops: CDR1 SNHLY, CDR2 FYNNEI.